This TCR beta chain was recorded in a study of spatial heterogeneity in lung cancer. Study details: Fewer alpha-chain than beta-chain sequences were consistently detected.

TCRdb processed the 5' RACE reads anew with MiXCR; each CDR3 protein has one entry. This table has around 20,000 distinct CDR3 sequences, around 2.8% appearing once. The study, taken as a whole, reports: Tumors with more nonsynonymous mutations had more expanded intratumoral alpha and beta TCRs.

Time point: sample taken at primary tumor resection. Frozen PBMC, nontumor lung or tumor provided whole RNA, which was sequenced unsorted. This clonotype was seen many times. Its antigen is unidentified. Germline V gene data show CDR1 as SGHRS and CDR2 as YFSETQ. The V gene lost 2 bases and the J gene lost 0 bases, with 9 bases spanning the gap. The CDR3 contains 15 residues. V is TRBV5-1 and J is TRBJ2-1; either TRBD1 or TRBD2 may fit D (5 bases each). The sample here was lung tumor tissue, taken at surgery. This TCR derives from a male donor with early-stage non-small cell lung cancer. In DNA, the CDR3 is TGCGCCAGCAGCTTTGAGGGGAGCTCCTACAATGAGCAGTTCTTC. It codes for CASSFEGSSYNEQFF.